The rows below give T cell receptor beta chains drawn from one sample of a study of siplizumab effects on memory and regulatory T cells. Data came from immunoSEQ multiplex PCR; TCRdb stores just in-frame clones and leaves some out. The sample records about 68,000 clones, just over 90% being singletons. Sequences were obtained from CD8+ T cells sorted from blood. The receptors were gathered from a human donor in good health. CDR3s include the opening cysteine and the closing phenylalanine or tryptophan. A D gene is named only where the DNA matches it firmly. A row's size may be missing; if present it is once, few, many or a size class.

CASSLDKNTEAFF | TGTGCCAGCAGCTTGGACAAGAACACTGAAGCTTTCTTT | TRBV5-8 | . | TRBJ1-1 | .
CASSLGGASGGVYNEQFF | TGTGCCAGCAGCTTGGGCGGAGCTAGCGGGGGGGTATACAATGAGCAGTTCTTC | TRBV5-4 | TRBD2 | TRBJ2-1 | .
CASSWGGAAGSNEQFF | TGTGCCAGCAGTTGGGGGGGAGCCGCGGGGTCCAATGAGCAGTTCTTC | TRBV27 | TRBD2 | TRBJ2-1 | .
CASSRGQGGWIDGYTF | TGTGCCAGCAGCCGGGGGCAGGGAGGATGGATAGACGGCTACACCTTC | TRBV25-1 | . | TRBJ1-2 | .
CASSETSGGNEQFF | TGTGCCAGCAGTGAAACTAGCGGGGGGAATGAGCAGTTCTTC | TRBV2 | TRBD2 | TRBJ2-1 | .
CASSSPVGHYREGYTF | TGTGCCAGCAGCTCCCCGGTCGGGCATTACAGGGAAGGCTACACCTTC | TRBV7-9 | . | TRBJ1-2 | .
CASSRRTDSYEQYF | TGTGCCAGCTCACGACGGACGGACTCCTACGAGCAGTACTTC | TRBV18 | . | TRBJ2-7 | .
CASRGLAGGYNEQFF | TGCGCCAGCCGGGGTCTAGCGGGGGGGTACAATGAGCAGTTCTTC | TRBV10-2 | TRBD2 | TRBJ2-1 | .
CASSLGGSTDTQYF | TGTGCCAGCAGTTTAGGGGGTTCCACAGATACGCAGTATTTT | TRBV27 | . | TRBJ2-3 | .
CASSVEGNSNQPQHF | TGTGCCAGCAGCGTAGAGGGGAATAGCAATCAGCCCCAGCATTTT | TRBV9 | . | TRBJ1-5 | .
CASSSTVTDTQYF | TGTGCCAGTAGTTCCACGGTCACAGATACGCAGTATTTT | TRBV19 | . | TRBJ2-3 | .
CASSSGAGGLLEPQHF | TGTGCCAGCAGCTCTGGGGCAGGGGGGCTCTTGGAACCCCAGCATTTT | TRBV7-6 | TRBD1 | TRBJ1-5 | .
CASSSGTSGSSYEQYF | TGTGCCAGCAGCTCCGGGACTAGCGGTTCCTCCTACGAGCAGTACTTC | TRBV9 | TRBD2 | TRBJ2-7 | .
CACQRGGTDTQYF | TGTGCCTGCCAGCGGGGGGGAACAGATACGCAGTATTTT | TRBV7-9 | TRBD2 | TRBJ2-3 | .
CASSPPPSGANVLTF | TGTGCCAGCAGCCCCCCCCCATCTGGGGCCAACGTCCTGACTTTC | TRBV11-2 | . | TRBJ2-6 | .
CASSLSSPAGYYGYTF | TGTGCCAGCAGTTTGAGTTCCCCGGCGGGCTACTATGGCTACACCTTC | TRBV27 | . | TRBJ1-2 | .
CASSQDLGPASGNTIYF | TGTGCCAGCAGCCAAGATCTGGGGCCGGCCTCTGGAAACACCATATATTTT | TRBV4-2 | . | TRBJ1-3 | .
CASSLDPGGADTQYF | TGTGCCAGCAGCTTAGATCCCGGGGGAGCAGATACGCAGTATTTT | TRBV11-3 | . | TRBJ2-3 | .
CAWSVADHEQFF | TGTGCCTGGAGTGTAGCGGACCATGAGCAGTTCTTC | TRBV30 | . | TRBJ2-1 | .
CASSGDRTSGGTNTGELFF | TGTGCCAGCAGCGGCGACAGGACTAGCGGGGGTACGAACACCGGGGAGCTGTTTTTT | TRBV7-6 | TRBD2 | TRBJ2-2 | .
CASSPNPRLAGGRDTQYF | TGTGCCAGCAGCCCAAACCCCCGACTAGCGGGGGGTCGGGATACGCAGTATTTT | TRBV7-9 | TRBD2 | TRBJ2-3 | .
CASLSLEGTQYF | TGTGCCAGCTTATCACTAGAGGGGACCCAGTACTTC | TRBV2 | . | TRBJ2-5 | .
CASSQAPGASTDTQYF | TGTGCCAGCAGCCAAGCCCCTGGAGCTAGCACAGATACGCAGTATTTT | TRBV4-2 | . | TRBJ2-3 | .
CASSVGGEGDNEQFF | TGTGCCAGCAGCGTAGGTGGGGAGGGTGACAATGAGCAGTTCTTC | TRBV9 | TRBD2 | TRBJ2-1 | .
CASSIASGYNEQFF | TGTGCCAGTAGTATCGCTAGCGGCTACAATGAGCAGTTCTTC | TRBV19 | TRBD2 | TRBJ2-1 | .
CASSDRGAGNTIYF | TGTGCCAGCAGCGACAGGGGCGCGGGAAACACCATATATTTT | TRBV6-5 | TRBD1 | TRBJ1-3 | .
CASSLLDTFNQPQHF | TGCGCCAGCAGCCTCCTAGACACCTTTAATCAGCCCCAGCATTTT | TRBV4-1 | . | TRBJ1-5 | .
CASRFSGDGELFF | TGTGCCAGCCGCTTTTCAGGGGACGGGGAGCTGTTTTTT | TRBV14 | . | TRBJ2-2 | .
CSVEATANTEAFF | TGCAGCGTTGAAGCGACAGCGAACACTGAAGCTTTCTTT | TRBV29-1 | . | TRBJ1-1 | once
CASSLRLAGEVETQYF | TGTGCCAGCAGCTTAAGACTAGCGGGGGAGGTGGAGACCCAGTACTTC | TRBV7-6 | TRBD2 | TRBJ2-5 | .
CASSGVAGGPEQYF | TGTGCCAGCAGCGGGGTAGCGGGGGGGCCCGAGCAGTACTTC | TRBV9 | TRBD2 | TRBJ2-7 | .
CASGGASYNEQFF | TGTGCCAGCGGGGGGGCCTCCTACAATGAGCAGTTCTTC | TRBV2 | . | TRBJ2-1 | .
CAWAAQADTQYF | TGTGCCTGGGCGGCCCAGGCAGATACGCAGTATTTT | TRBV30 | . | TRBJ2-3 | .
CASSQDPGDYGYTF | TGTGCCAGCAGCCAAGACCCAGGGGACTATGGCTACACCTTC | TRBV14 | . | TRBJ1-2 | .
CATSMEGQGGEQYF | TGTGCCACCAGCATGGAGGGACAGGGGGGCGAGCAGTACTTC | TRBV15 | TRBD1 | TRBJ2-7 | .
CASSLVMGYTEAFF | TGTGCCAGCAGTTTGGTCATGGGTTACACTGAAGCTTTCTTT | TRBV27 | . | TRBJ1-1 | .
CASSFGTSGEKLFF | TGCGCCAGCAGCTTCGGGACAAGTGGTGAAAAACTGTTTTTT | TRBV5-1 | . | TRBJ1-4 | .
CATSNYRVGTEAFF | TGTGCCACCAGCAACTACAGGGTTGGCACTGAAGCTTTCTTT | TRBV15 | . | TRBJ1-1 | .
CASSDSGRGDTDTQYF | TGTGCCAGCAGTGACTCGGGCAGGGGGGACACAGATACGCAGTATTTT | TRBV6-4 | . | TRBJ2-3 | .
CASSLNSGNTIYF | TGCGCCAGCAGCTTAAACAGTGGAAACACCATATATTTT | TRBV5-1 | . | TRBJ1-3 | .
CASSQDPPGTSNEQFF | TGCGCCAGCAGCCAAGATCCACCAGGGACTAGCAATGAGCAGTTCTTC | TRBV4-1 | TRBD2 | TRBJ2-1 | .
CASSAPGRDHYEQYF | TGTGCCAGCAGCGCACCGGGACGGGACCACTACGAGCAGTACTTC | TRBV5-6 | . | TRBJ2-7 | .
CASSQGGQSYEQYF | TGTGCCAGCAGCCAGGGGGGGCAGTCCTACGAGCAGTACTTC | TRBV5-5 | . | TRBJ2-7 | .
CASSELRFTDTQYF | TGTGCCAGCAGCGAACTTCGATTCACAGATACGCAGTATTTT | TRBV27 | . | TRBJ2-3 | .
CASSSYPGQGGFSEQYF | TGTGCCAGCAGCTCATACCCGGGACAGGGAGGTTTTAGCGAGCAGTACTTC | TRBV7-9 | TRBD1 | TRBJ2-7 | .
CASSLGTGGGYEQYF | TGCGCCAGCAGCCTCGGGACAGGGGGCGGGTACGAGCAGTACTTC | TRBV4-1 | TRBD1 | TRBJ2-7 | .
CASSLWGGASIYGYTF | TGTGCCAGCAGCTTGTGGGGGGGAGCTTCTATCTATGGCTACACCTTC | TRBV5-6 | . | TRBJ1-2 | .
CASSASLGNTIYF | TGTGCCAGCAGCGCCTCTTTGGGAAACACCATATATTTT | TRBV27 | . | TRBJ1-3 | .
CASGSLGYTF | TGTGCTAGTGGCTCCCTTGGCTACACCTTC | TRBV12-5 | . | TRBJ1-2 | .
CASSDSGASYNEQFF | TGTGCCAGCAGTGACTCAGGGGCCTCTTACAATGAGCAGTTCTTC | TRBV6-4 | . | TRBJ2-1 | .
CASSFSTSGAVDTQYF | TGTGCCAGCAGTTTTTCTACTAGCGGGGCTGTAGATACGCAGTATTTT | TRBV27 | TRBD2 | TRBJ2-3 | .
CASSDRDRVSSYEQYF | TGTGCCAGCAGTGACCGGGACAGGGTCAGCTCCTACGAGCAGTACTTC | TRBV27 | TRBD1 | TRBJ2-7 | .